These 5 T cell receptor beta chains came from one sample sequenced in a study of T cell responses to AZD1222 COVID-19 vaccine. Generated by immunoSEQ multiplex PCR, the TCRdb table keeps only in-frame clones and is missing some. The sample has 75,000 to 100,000 clones, approximately 90% seen once. The sequenced sample was peripheral blood, obtained on day 0 of AZD1222 vaccination. These receptors all come from an adult in good health.

The gene calls are TRBV7-2 and TRBJ1-1; possible D gene TRBD1, 5 bases. CDR1 and CDR2 (germline): SGHTA, FQGNSA. V lost 2 bases and J lost 4, with 14 bases in between. The CDR3 is made up of 15 amino acids. The CDR3 reads CASSLRLGRSTEAFF. In DNA form, the CDR3 reads TGTGCCAGCAGCTTACGCTTGGGACGTAGCACTGAAGCTTTCTTT.

The chain links TRBV11-2 to TRBJ1-4; D call uncertain. Trimming pared 1 base from V and 8 bases from J, leaving 8 bases between. CDR1 SGHAT and CDR2 FQNNGV come from the germline V gene. The CDR3 extends over 13 amino acids. In DNA, the CDR3 is TGTGCCAGCAGCTTAGGATCTAGAGAAAAACTGTTTTTT. Translation gives CASSLGSREKLFF.

CDR3 in DNA: TGTGCCAGTAGTATGTCCCAGGGCATGAACACTGAAGCTTTCTTT. Translating it yields CASSMSQGMNTEAFF. The V and J genes are TRBV19 and TRBJ1-1; a possible D gene is TRBD1 (5 bases). V lost 3 bases to trimming and J lost 0 bases, with 11 bases between them. CDR1 LNHDA and CDR2 SQIVND come from the germline V gene (reference sequence). This CDR3 contains 15 residues.

The CDR3 DNA reads TGTGCCAGCAGCTTAATGGGAAGCGGTTCACCCCTCCACTTT. This sequence encodes CASSLMGSGSPLHF. This chain joins TRBV7-3 and TRBJ1-6, with D hard to call. CDR1 and CDR2 (germline): SGHTA, FQGTGA. The ends were cut back, 1 base at V and 9 bases at J, with 10 bases in the middle. CDR3 length: 14 amino acids.

The V call is TRBV6-5, the J call TRBJ1-6; D is ambiguous. With 0 bases removed from V and 6 bases from J, the gap between germline ends came to 9 bases. Germline V gene lookup returns CDR1 MNHEY and CDR2 SVGAGI. The CDR3 extends over 15 amino acids. The CDR3 region is CASSYSRHINSPLHF. DNA of the CDR3: TGTGCCAGCAGTTACTCCAGACACATTAATTCACCCCTCCACTTT.